One sample yielded the 27 T cell receptor beta chains listed below, sequenced in a study of tissue T cells after allogeneic stem cell transplantation. TCRdb keeps only in-frame clones here, not all; method: immunoSEQ multiplex PCR. The table lists 9,000 to 13,000 clones, less than 45% of them singletons. The time point is: mouse harvest day 7 after allogeneic transplant. Tail vein injection delivered 10^7 T-cell-depleted bone marrow cells and 10^6 splenic CD5+ T cells. The material sequenced was skin. These receptors all come from a female BALB/c mouse given C57BL/6 T cells with graft-versus-host disease after an allogeneic hematopoietic cell transplant.

Only a few counts were recorded for this clone. The gene names here belong to mouse. The read stops 1 residue short of the end of the CDR3; the missing end is completed from the germline J gene. The chain uses TRBV12-1 and TRBJ2-5; TRBD2 matches 8 bases. Germline V gene data show CDR1 as SGHSN and CDR2 as HYEKVE. There are 16 residues in the CDR3. V lost 0 bases, J lost 2 bases, and 6 bases stayed unmatched. The CDR3 region is CASSLDLGGSQDTQYF. The DNA read from the CDR3 is TGTGCCAGCTCTCTCGATCTGGGGGGTAGCCAAGACACCCAGTAC.

Notes on this clone: The genes are named according to mouse. The sequence runs out 1 residue before the end of the CDR3; the remainder is reconstructed from the germline J gene. The chain recombines TRBV12-1 with TRBJ1-1; a possible D gene is TRBD1 (5 bases). V was pared by 0 bases and J by 10 bases, with 11 bases between. CDR3 length equals 12 residues. CDR1 SGHSN and CDR2 HYEKVE come from the germline V gene. The CDR3 here is CASSLDGAGVFF. CDR3 DNA (partial): TGTGCCAGCTCTCTCGATGGGGCAGGAGTCTTC.

Concerning this clone itself: Gene names and germline match the mouse. The sequenced fragment ends 1 residue before the CDR3 boundary, so the rest is inferred from the germline J gene. This chain joins TRBV13-2 and TRBJ2-3, with 8 bases that match TRBD2. The CDR3 consists of 16 residues. The V gene's germline CDR1 is NNHNN and CDR2 SYGAGS (reference sequence). The V gene end was trimmed by 0 bases and the J gene end by 1 base; junction bases not matched to a gene: 4. The CDR3 bases that were read are TGTGCCAGCGGTGATGTGGCTGGGGGGCGTGCAGAAACGCTGTAT. It yields the protein CASGDVAGGRAETLY. The whole CDR3 region reads CASGDVAGGRAETLYF.

A word on this clone: Here the gene names and germline are mouse. The read terminates 1 residue before the CDR3 end, so the remaining end is supplied by the germline J gene. The chain recombines TRBV15 with TRBJ2-7, with 7 bases aligning to TRBD2. The CDR3 is 13 amino acids. Per the germline V gene, CDR1 is SGHND and CDR2 is FRSKSL. The V segment lost 3 bases and the J segment 4 bases; nucleotides outside the gene matches: 3. The CDR3 bases that were read are TGTGCCAGCAGTTTCGCTGGGGGATATGAACAGTAC. Protein sequence: CASSFAGGYEQY. The whole CDR3 region reads CASSFAGGYEQYF.

Concerning this clone: The genes are named according to mouse. The observed sequence ends 1 residue before the CDR3 terminus, with the missing tail filled in from the germline J gene. V and J are TRBV13-1 and TRBJ2-7; a weak D match, TRBD1 (5 bases). The CDR3 loop spans 13 amino acids. Germline assignment: CDR1 NSHNY and CDR2 SYGAGN. V lost 2 bases to trimming and J lost 4 bases, with 10 bases between them. The CDR3 reads CASSEAGPYEQYF. The DNA read from the CDR3 is TGTGCCAGCAGTGAGGCAGGGCCGTATGAACAGTAC.

Concerning this clone: The gene names given are mouse names. The read stops 1 residue short of the end of the CDR3; the missing end is completed from the germline J gene. Within the sample, other DNA sequences also encode this same CDR3. V gene TRBV26 combines with J gene TRBJ1-1, with D possibly matching TRBD1 (5 bases). Germline loops: CDR1 KGHPV, CDR2 FQNQEV (reference sequence). V was pared by 2 bases and J by 0 bases, with 7 bases between. CDR3 length: 14 amino acids. The CDR3 region is CASSLGTTNTEVFF. The covered CDR3 bases are TGTGCCAGCAGTCTGGGGACTACAAACACAGAAGTCTTC.

About this clone itself: Genes and germline come from the mouse. The read ends 1 residue shy of where the CDR3 ends; the end is completed using the germline J gene. The chain is built from TRBV15 and TRBJ2-7; TRBD2 aligns across 8 bases. The trim removed 1 base at V and 6 bases at J, leaving 2 bases unmatched. This CDR3 region has 13 residues. Germline loops: CDR1 SGHND, CDR2 FRSKSL. CDR3: CASSLDWGFEQYF. The sequenced CDR3 bases are TGTGCCAGCAGTTTAGACTGGGGGTTTGAACAGTAC.

A word on this clone: The gene names given are mouse names. CDR3 DNA, as far as it was read: TGTGCCAGCAGTCTCACAGGGAACGAAAGATTATTT. It codes for CASSLTGNERLF. The full CDR3 is CASSLTGNERLFF. V usage is TRBV26 and J usage is TRBJ1-4; D perhaps matches TRBD1 (6 bases). The read ends 1 residue before the CDR3 terminus; that terminus is restored from the germline J gene. Per the germline V gene, CDR1 is KGHPV and CDR2 is FQNQEV (reference sequence). The V and J ends lost 3 bases and 5 bases respectively, with 7 bases between them. The CDR3 spans 13 residues.

Notes on this clone: Gene names follow the mouse nomenclature. From the germline J gene comes the end of the CDR3, since the read stops 1 residue before it. The chain joins TRBV23 to TRBJ1-6; the table gives TRBD1 as D, unverified against the DNA. TRBJ1-6 is classed as an ORF, of uncertain function. The CDR3 runs to 15 residues. Per germline, CDR1 KGHTA and CDR2 FQNQQP. CDR3 DNA (partial): TGCTCCAGCAGTCCGACAGCTTCCTATAATTCGCCCCTCTAC. Translating gives CSSSPTASYNSPLY. The whole CDR3 sequence is CSSSPTASYNSPLYF.

About this clone itself: The genes are named according to mouse. The read ends 1 residue before the CDR3 terminus; that terminus is restored from the germline J gene. V is TRBV26 and J is TRBJ1-1; no clear D. The CDR3 is 14 amino acids. In germline, CDR1 is KGHPV, CDR2 FQNQEV (reference sequence). The V end was cut by 3 bases, the J end by 0 bases, with 8 bases between. Partial CDR3 DNA: TGTGCCAGCAGTCTCATCCAGGCAAACACAGAAGTCTTC. Its protein product is CASSLIQANTEVF. The CDR3 as a whole reads CASSLIQANTEVFF.

Remarks on this clone: Gene labels here are mouse ones. The CDR3 end is not reached by the read, which stops 1 residue before it; the germline J gene fills it in. The chain couples TRBV26 to TRBJ1-1; tentative D call: TRBD1 (6 bases). Germline-derived CDR1 and CDR2 are KGHPV and FQNQEV (reference sequence). This CDR3 region has 12 residues. Trimming left V 2 bases short and J 7 bases short, with 8 bases between. Partial CDR3 DNA: TGTGCCAGCAGTCTGCGCAGGGGAGAAGTCTTC. This gives the protein CASSLRRGEVF. The complete CDR3 protein is CASSLRRGEVFF.

A note on this clone: Genes and germline come from the mouse. The sequence runs out 1 residue before the end of the CDR3; the remainder is reconstructed from the germline J gene. The V gene is TRBV23, the J gene TRBJ2-5; the table's D call, TRBD2, was not checked against the DNA. There are 14 residues in the CDR3. The germline CDR1 and CDR2 sequences are KGHTA and FQNQQP. The chain's CDR3 is CSSRRLGGQDTQYF. The CDR3 bases that were read are TGCTCCAGCAGGAGACTGGGGGGCCAAGACACCCAGTAC.

As concerns this clone: The gene symbols are mouse symbols. The DNA ends 1 residue before the CDR3 does, and the rest of the CDR3 is filled in from the germline J gene. The rearrangement joins TRBV23 to TRBJ2-7; TRBD1, as called in the table, went unchecked against the DNA. Germline values: CDR1 KGHTA, CDR2 FQNQQP. This CDR3 has 13 amino acids. The DNA read from the CDR3 is TGCTCCAGCAGTCAATCGCAGCTCTATGAACAGTAC. Translated, it gives CSSSQSQLYEQY. The whole CDR3 sequence is CSSSQSQLYEQYF.

A remark on this clone: Gene names denote mouse genes. The missing CDR3 end, 1 residue past where the read stops, is filled in from the germline J gene. This rearrangement joins TRBV3 to TRBJ2-3, with TRBD1 as a possible D gene (7 bases). The germline V and J ends were trimmed by 5 bases and 1 base, with 10 bases remaining between them. The CDR3 is made up of 14 amino acids. Germline values: CDR1 SNHLY, CDR2 FYNGKV (reference sequence). CDR3 region: CASSLRGGAETLYF. Incomplete CDR3 DNA: TGTGCCAGCAGCCTCAGGGGGGGTGCAGAAACGCTGTAT.

Points on this clone: The gene names given are mouse names. The CDR3 is cut off 1 residue early in the read; its end comes from the germline J gene. The gene calls are TRBV15 and TRBJ2-2, with 12 nucleotides matching TRBD2. Germline V gives CDR1 SGHND, CDR2 FRSKSL. J gave up 0 bases and V 4 bases, and 3 bases lay outside the gene matches. This CDR3 is 17 amino acids long. The CDR3 sequence is CASSSGTGGTNTGQLYF. The part of the CDR3 DNA that was read is TGTGCCAGCAGTTCCGGGACTGGGGGGACAAACACCGGGCAGCTCTAC.

This clone was seen a few times. The genes are named according to mouse. Read coverage stops 1 residue before the CDR3 terminus; the germline J gene supplies the remainder. The genes are TRBV3 and TRBJ2-7, with 9 positions matching TRBD2. The trim removed 3 bases at V and 4 bases at J, leaving 4 bases unmatched. This CDR3 contains 14 residues. Germline assignment: CDR1 SNHLY and CDR2 FYNGKV (reference sequence). The DNA read from the CDR3 is TGTGCCAGCAGCTTTGGCTGGGGGGGGTATGAACAGTAC. Translated, it gives CASSFGWGGYEQY. The complete CDR3 reads CASSFGWGGYEQYF.

For this clone: Gene names are mouse gene names. The CDR3 bases that were read are TGTGCCAGCAGTCTGTCGCCGGACAGGGAATACACCCAGTAC. Its protein is CASSLSPDREYTQY. The entire CDR3 is CASSLSPDREYTQYF. V usage is TRBV26 and J usage is TRBJ2-5, with 8 bases matching TRBD1. The CDR3 extends 1 residue past the end of the read, so its final part is completed from the germline J gene. Germline V gene data show CDR1 as KGHPV and CDR2 as FQNQEV (reference sequence). The CDR3 extends over 15 amino acids. Trimming removed 0 bases from V and 7 bases from J; junction bases left unmatched: 6.

This clone was observed a handful of times. Germline and genes: mouse. Read coverage stops 1 residue before the CDR3 terminus; the germline J gene supplies the remainder. The chain is built from TRBV26 and TRBJ1-1; 8 nucleotides align to TRBD1. The ends lost 6 bases at V and 4 bases at J; junction bases unmatched: 7. CDR1 KGHPV and CDR2 FQNQEV come from the germline V gene (reference sequence). The CDR3 spans 14 residues. The CDR3 loop reads CASRPTGAGTEVFF. CDR3 bases read: TGTGCCAGCAGACCGACAGGGGCGGGCACAGAAGTCTTC.

This clone has just a few counts. Gene names follow the mouse nomenclature. The CDR3 loop reads CASSLWGNTGQLYF. CDR3 DNA, as far as it was read: TGTGCAAGCAGCTTGTGGGGGAACACCGGGCAGCTCTAC. The chain carries TRBV16 and TRBJ2-2; TRBD2 is a possible D gene (6 bases). With the read ending 1 residue before the CDR3 end, the germline J gene is used to fill in that end. CDR1 SGHSA and CDR2 FRNQAP come from the germline V gene. V was shortened by 3 bases and J by 2 bases, with 7 bases between the two germline ends. This CDR3 has 14 residues.

By frequency in the sample, this clone is medium-sized (0.01 to 0.1%). Germline and genes: mouse. The read is 1 residue too short to cover the CDR3 end, so that end is filled in from the germline J gene. The V call is TRBV16, the J call TRBJ2-1; tentatively, D is TRBD1 or TRBD2 (5 bases each). Deletions cut 1 base from V and 0 bases from J, with 7 bases between. This CDR3 comprises 15 residues. The V gene's germline CDR1 is SGHSA and CDR2 FRNQAP. CDR3 amino acids: CASSLAGVNYAEQFF. The sequenced part of the CDR3 DNA is TGTGCAAGCAGCTTAGCGGGGGTTAACTATGCTGAGCAGTTC.

Points on this clone: Germline and genes here are mouse. The read ends 1 residue early relative to the CDR3; the germline J gene fills the gap. The chain recombines TRBV19 with TRBJ2-5; D is unclear. Trimming cost V 2 bases and J 0 bases, with 7 bases left between them. CDR1 and CDR2 (germline): FNHDT, SITEND (reference sequence). This CDR3 contains 14 residues. This CDR3 is CASSISANQDTQYF. CDR3 DNA, as far as it was read: TGTGCCAGCAGTATCTCGGCGAACCAAGACACCCAGTAC.

This clone was picked up a small number of times. Gene and germline names: mouse. From the germline J gene comes the end of the CDR3, since the read stops 1 residue before it. This chain uses TRBV26 with TRBJ2-7, with TRBD2 identical over 8 bases. Germline loops: CDR1 KGHPV, CDR2 FQNQEV (reference sequence). The V and J ends lost 2 bases and 5 bases, in that order; junction bases with no gene match: 2. This CDR3 has 13 amino acids. CDR3 amino acids: CASSLMGGDEQYF. The covered CDR3 bases are TGTGCCAGCAGTCTGATGGGGGGGGATGAACAGTAC.

About this clone: Any gene name here is a mouse gene name. This CDR3 reads CASSRDRGGQDTQYF. The CDR3 bases that were read are TGTGCCAGCAGCCGGGACAGGGGTGGCCAAGACACCCAGTAC. The gene calls are TRBV26 and TRBJ2-5; 10 bases match TRBD1. Sequencing ends 1 residue short of the CDR3 end; the germline J gene provides the rest. This CDR3 contains 15 residues. The junction had 5 bases not matched to a gene; V was cut back by 6 bases and J by 2 bases. Germline CDR1 reads KGHPV; CDR2 reads FQNQEV (reference sequence).

As regards this clone: Genes and germline come from the mouse. The read falls 1 residue short of the CDR3 end, and the missing part is taken from the germline J gene. The rearrangement links TRBV12-1 to TRBJ1-6, with D possibly matching TRBD1 (6 bases). TRBJ1-6 is treated as an ORF (open reading frame) with a function not yet certain. Germline V CDR1 and CDR2: SGHSN, HYEKVE. This CDR3 region has 14 residues. V was cut by 4 bases and J by 7 bases, with 13 bases left in between. Incomplete CDR3 DNA: TGTGCCAGCTCCCCAGGGGCGGGAAATTCGCCCCTCTAC. Amino acids: CASSPGAGNSPLY. The whole CDR3 is CASSPGAGNSPLYF.

With respect to this clone: Mouse gene names apply. The CDR3 end falls 1 residue outside the read, so it is completed with the germline J gene. The rearrangement joins TRBV26 to TRBJ1-6; D is unresolved. TRBJ1-6 is labeled an ORF, and its function is uncertain. Germline V gives CDR1 KGHPV, CDR2 FQNQEV (reference sequence). V was pared by 0 bases and J by 4 bases, with 4 bases between. This CDR3 spans 14 amino acids. CDR3 residues: CASSLSQYNSPLYF. The covered CDR3 bases are TGTGCCAGCAGTCTGTCACAATATAATTCGCCCCTCTAC.

Comment on this clone: Gene names and germline refer to mouse. The read finishes 1 residue shy of the CDR3 end, and the germline J gene is used to complete it. The chain joins TRBV3 to TRBJ1-2; D is possibly TRBD1 (6 bases). The CDR3 consists of 13 residues. Germline V gene sequence: CDR1 SNHLY, CDR2 FYNGKV (reference sequence). The V end lost 6 bases, the J end lost 4 bases, and 12 bases lay between the germline ends. CDR3 DNA (partial): TGTGCCAGCAGTTCAGGGGCTGCCTCCGACTACACC. Translating it yields CASSSGAASDYT. The entire CDR3 protein reads CASSSGAASDYTF.

This clone was counted between two and nine times. Gene names and germline refer to mouse. Sequencing ends 1 residue short of the CDR3 end; the germline J gene provides the rest. V is TRBV19 and J is TRBJ1-1; 9 bases line up with TRBD1. The CDR3 has 14 residues. With 2 bases clipped from V and 1 base from J, the junction kept 0 bases outside the gene matches. CDR1 is FNHDT, CDR2 SITEND, per germline (reference sequence). The DNA read from the CDR3 is TGTGCCAGCAGTATGGACAGGGGAAACACAGAAGTCTTC. Protein sequence: CASSMDRGNTEVF. The entire CDR3 sequence reads CASSMDRGNTEVFF.